This entry lists 13 T cell receptor beta chains sequenced from one sample in a study of cytomegalovirus exposure and HLA in healthy donors. Primers for the PCR totalled 60 Vbeta and 13 Jbeta. Clones were sequenced by immunoSEQ multiplex PCR, and TCRdb holds only the in-frame ones, with some missing. The sample comprises about 190,000 clones, 80% to 85% of which are singletons, and around 2.1% rests with the top ten. The sequenced sample was PBMCs. The source of these receptors is a young woman in good health and CMV-seropositive.

This chain joins TRBV6-5 and TRBJ2-2; the D gene is possibly TRBD1 (6 bases). In germline, CDR1 is MNHEY, CDR2 SVGAGI. CDR3 length: 12 amino acids. The ends were cut back, 6 bases at V and 8 bases at J, with 10 bases in the middle. DNA for the CDR3: TGTGCCAGCAGAGGGGGTGTGGGGGAGCTGTTTTTT. This translates into CASRGGVGELFF.

A few counts support this clone. This sequence joins TRBV27 and TRBJ2-3, with D unclear. This CDR3 contains 13 residues. The V gene's germline CDR1 is MNHEY and CDR2 SMNVEV (reference sequence). V dropped 5 bases and J dropped 1 base, with 7 bases sitting between them. Here the CDR3 DNA reads TGTGCCAGCAGTCCTCCGGGCACAGATACGCAGTATTTT. This translates into CASSPPGTDTQYF.

J is TRBJ1-2 and V is TRBV2; 8 positions agree with TRBD1. Germline V gives CDR1 SNHLY, CDR2 FYNNEI. The V and J ends lost 4 bases and 3 bases, in that order; junction bases with no gene match: 7. The CDR3 has 15 residues. The CDR3 bases are TGTGCCAGCAGTGTTCAGGGGGCCCCGGACTATGGCTACACCTTC. It yields the protein CASSVQGAPDYGYTF.

J is TRBJ2-3 and V is TRBV10-2, with 8 bases fitting TRBD1. CDR1 is WSHSY, CDR2 SAAADI, per germline. The ends lost 4 bases at V and 2 bases at J; junction bases unmatched: 5. The CDR3 loop spans 15 amino acids. DNA of the CDR3: TGCGCCAGCAGTGCCCCGGGACAGGACACAGATACGCAGTATTTT. It encodes CASSAPGQDTDTQYF.

This chain connects TRBV27 to TRBJ1-5; no firm D call. V was cut by 9 bases and J by 5 bases, with 14 bases left in between. Looked up from germline, CDR1 is MNHEY and CDR2 is SMNVEV (reference sequence). The CDR3 length is 13 residues. The CDR3 bases are TGTGCCAGTACCTTCCGAGGTTATCAGCCCCAGCATTTT. Protein sequence: CASTFRGYQPQHF.

The V call is TRBV6-5, the J call TRBJ1-5, with 9 nucleotides matching TRBD1. CDR3 size: 16 residues. The J segment lost 2 bases and the V segment lost 4 bases, leaving 6 bases of the junction unmatched. Germline V gene data show CDR1 as MNHEY and CDR2 as SVGAGI. The chain's CDR3 is CASSSMDRGGNQPQHF. CDR3 nucleotides: TGTGCCAGCAGTTCGATGGACAGGGGTGGCAATCAGCCCCAGCATTTT.

Written as DNA, the CDR3 is TGTGCCGCCACGGACAGGGGAGATACGCAGTATTTT. It is translated as CAATDRGDTQYF. This chain uses TRBV11-1 with TRBJ2-3; 9 bases agree with TRBD1. V shed 11 bases, J shed 5 bases, and the junction held 5 bases outside the gene matches. This CDR3 contains 12 residues. Germline V lookup: CDR1 SGHAT, CDR2 FQDESV (reference sequence).

The chain combines TRBV7-2 with TRBJ2-7; tentative D call: TRBD2 (6 bases). Between the trimmed V and J ends, which lost 1 base and 2 bases, there was a span of 12 bases. The CDR3 consists of 15 residues. Germline CDR1 SGHTA, CDR2 FQGNSA. The CDR3: CASSLVAGPTYEQYF. For the CDR3, the DNA is TGTGCCAGCAGCTTAGTGGCGGGACCGACCTACGAGCAGTACTTC.

This chain uses TRBV18 with TRBJ2-4; TRBD1 is a possible D gene (5 bases). CDR1 and CDR2 (germline): KGHSH, LQKENI. The CDR3 extends over 15 amino acids. V was clipped by 3 bases and J by 5 bases, with 14 bases between them. The CDR3 region has the DNA TGTGCCAGCTCACCCAAGGGGCCGATCCAAAACATTCAGTACTTC. Translation gives CASSPKGPIQNIQYF.

V usage is TRBV19 and J usage is TRBJ2-1, with 7 nucleotides matching TRBD2. Germline CDR1 is LNHDA and CDR2 is SQIVND (reference sequence). The CDR3 is 14 residues long. Germline trimming cut 4 bases from V and 8 bases from J; bases unmatched to any gene: 8. CDR3: CASSRSGVRDEQFF. CDR3 nucleotide sequence: TGTGCCAGTAGTAGGAGCGGGGTTCGCGATGAGCAGTTCTTC.

This sequence joins TRBV2 and TRBJ1-5, with D tentatively TRBD1 (5 bases). The germline V gene encodes CDR1 SNHLY and CDR2 FYNNEI. V lost 5 bases and J lost 1, with 18 bases in between. This CDR3 has 17 residues. The CDR3 protein is CASSPPTGGVSNQPQHF. Written as DNA, the CDR3 is TGTGCCAGCAGTCCCCCAACCGGGGGTGTGAGCAATCAGCCCCAGCATTTT.

The V and J genes are TRBV5-8 and TRBJ2-5, with D possibly matching TRBD1 (5 bases). The CDR3 length is 13 residues. Germline CDR1 and CDR2: SGHTS and YDEGEE. Between the trimmed V and J ends, which lost 1 base and 4 bases, there was a span of 8 bases. For the CDR3, the DNA is TGTGCCAGCAGCTTGACAGGTAGAGAGACCCAGTACTTC. This gives the protein CASSLTGRETQYF.

V and J are TRBV5-4 and TRBJ2-3, with TRBD2 identical over 7 bases. This CDR3 has 17 residues. Germline CDR1 reads SGHNT; CDR2 reads YYREEE (reference sequence). The junction had 8 bases not matched to a gene; V was cut back by 1 base and J by 0 bases. The CDR3 coding sequence is TGTGCCAGCAGCTTGTTGCGGGGGTCACCTAGCACAGATACGCAGTATTTT. This translates into CASSLLRGSPSTDTQYF.